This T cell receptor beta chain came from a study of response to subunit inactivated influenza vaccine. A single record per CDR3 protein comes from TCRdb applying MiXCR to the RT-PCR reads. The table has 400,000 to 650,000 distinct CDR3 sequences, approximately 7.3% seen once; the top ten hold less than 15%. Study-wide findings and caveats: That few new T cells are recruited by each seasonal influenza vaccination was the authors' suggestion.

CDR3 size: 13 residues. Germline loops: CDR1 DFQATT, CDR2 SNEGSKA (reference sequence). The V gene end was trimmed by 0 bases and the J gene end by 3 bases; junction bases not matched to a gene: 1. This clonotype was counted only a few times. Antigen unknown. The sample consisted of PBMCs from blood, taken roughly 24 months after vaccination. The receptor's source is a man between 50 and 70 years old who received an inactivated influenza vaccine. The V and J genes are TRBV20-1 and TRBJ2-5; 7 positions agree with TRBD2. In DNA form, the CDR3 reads TGCAGTGCTAGAGAGGGAGGGGAAGAGACCCAGTACTTC. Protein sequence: CSAREGGEETQYF.